This T cell receptor (beta chain) was captured in a study of T cells after yellow fever vaccination. Study-level information: Where fractions had low cell numbers, libraries were prepared from them with the SMART-Seq v4 Ultra Low Input RNA kit.

On this clonotype itself: Its antigen is unknown.

Study observations and caveats: Among primary-vaccination clones, most reappeared after the booster, at 95% to 96% for CD4 and approximately 90% for CD8. The presence of abundant clonotypes contaminating from the bulk population was possible in FACS-sorted repertoires. CD4 and CD8 compartments shared a small share of clonotypes, likely from convergent recombination.

Looked up from germline, CDR1 is SEHNR and CDR2 is FQNEAQ (reference sequence). The CDR3 spans 15 residues. V was shortened by 3 bases and J by 2 bases, with 12 bases between the two germline ends. Using its own MiXCR run on the 5' RACE reads, TCRdb lists one record per CDR3 protein. The data hold 200,000 to 250,000 distinct CDR3 sequences, with about 7% observed a single time. The chain carries TRBV7-9 and TRBJ2-3; no definite D call. This receptor was obtained from a man aged 30 to 39 who received the YFV17D yellow fever vaccine. This material consisted of CD4+ T cells sorted from PBMCs, taken 15 days after the yellow fever booster vaccination. The CDR3 loop is CASSLLGDPTDTQYF. The CDR3 coding sequence is TGTGCCAGCAGCTTGTTGGGCGATCCCACAGATACGCAGTATTTT.